The source of this TCR beta chain is a study of human T cells and chemical hapten exposure (dated by TCRdb to 2020 to 2023). Broadly, across the study: The libraries were sequenced as a pool, and the TCR yield per sample differed mostly because of small variations in library volumes within the pool. For every blood RNA sample, sequencing covered both the TCR alpha and TCR beta chains. This study followed changes in the peripheral blood TCR repertoire in vivo during primary and secondary sensitization of alopecia patients to the hapten diphenylcyclopropenone (DPC).

Ten or more counts support this clonotype. Its antigen remains undetermined. Base qualities are not recorded, but no much larger clone differs from it by a single base. The sample's time point, from its label and the paper: healthy volunteer bleed at 6 weeks. Total RNA was extracted from unfractionated whole blood that had been collected in Tempus Blood RNA tubes. Four or five healthy volunteers acted as controls for TCR sequencing and had blood drawn at day 0, 2 weeks and 6 weeks. The CDR3 has 12 amino acids, counting the end cysteine and phenylalanine. CDR3 DNA only is kept here, 36 bases in frame from base 1. V is reduced by 3 bases and J by 2 bases, leaving a spacing of 5 bases between them. From the germline V gene, CDR1 is KGHSH and CDR2 is LQKENI. Library preparation was by RACE. Sequencing instrument: NextSeq 500. Library preparation attached unique molecular identifiers to individual cDNA molecules for quantitative, reproducible TCR counting. In the original analysis: The median number of TCRs per sample was 85,000 to 100,000, ranging from about 23,224 to 750,000. The Decombinator software suite was used to annotate the V, J and CDR3 of the TCR reads. For the PS versus PT1 abundance plots, all samples were subsampled to the same number of TCRs (28,000). TCRs were defined as expanded if absent before sensitization and observed at least eight times at the 2-week time point. The public sequencing data were trimmed at Q25 with fastp and processed into clonotypes with MiXCR by TCRdb, which kept only in-frame beta chains. Identical CDR3 proteins give one entry, which carries the most common genes and DNA. The V and J calls and clone size come from TCRdb's table, not from the authors' own analysis. The sample data list 30,000 to 35,000 distinct CDR3 sequences, and approximately 5% of these were observed just once. 9.5% to 15% of the sample is in the top ten clones.

The full study reports these points: The number of TCRs above 1 in 1000 frequency did not change with DPC sensitization; there was no evidence of global repertoire structure alterations. Repeated subsampling changed both the strength of the expansion versus patch-test correlation and the threshold at which the correlation became significant.

The sample was whole blood. This clonotype was sampled from a human donor in good health. Some clones in this sample may be carry-over from other donors' samples. The V and J segments used are TRBV18 and TRBJ2-7; no D gene can be assigned with confidence. The DNA reads TGTGCCAGCTCACCCGACCCCTACGAGCAGTACTTC. The resulting protein is CASSPDPYEQYF.